These 31 T cell receptor beta chains share one sample of origin, sequenced in a study of glioma-infiltrating T cells. Using RNA template, CDR3s of TCR alpha and beta were amplified with iRepertoire arm-PCR. One entry per CDR3 protein results from TCRdb running MiXCR on the multiplex PCR reads. The sample shows about 380,000 distinct CDR3 sequences, roughly 41% of them seen only once. What was sequenced was glioma tissue, nonneoplastic brain tissue, or PBMCs (not recorded which). These receptors were obtained from a human donor with low-grade glioma or glioblastoma, undergoing nonglioma brain surgery, or in good health (not recorded which).

This clonotype turned up a few times. CDR3 nucleotide sequence: TGTGCCAGCAGTTACCAGGGGTTTGAGCAGTTCTTC. It codes for CASSYQGFEQFF. The chain couples TRBV6-2 or TRBV6-3 to TRBJ2-1; weak D call: TRBD1 (6 bases). V was shortened by 2 bases and J by 9 bases, with 8 bases between the two germline ends. The CDR3 runs to 12 residues. The germline V gene encodes CDR1 MNHEY and CDR2 SVGEGT.

This clonotype was observed a few times. The chain links TRBV7-2 to TRBJ2-7; TRBD2 matches at 8 bases. Germline CDR1 reads SGHTA; CDR2 reads FQGNSA. Trimming removed 8 bases from V and 0 bases from J; junction bases left unmatched: 12. This CDR3 contains 16 residues. This CDR3 is CASRSGGETGSYEQYF. The CDR3 bases are TGTGCCAGCCGATCGGGGGGGGAGACAGGCTCCTACGAGCAGTACTTC.

This clonotype was recorded a few times. V usage is TRBV28 and J usage is TRBJ2-1; TRBD1 agrees at 8 bases. Trimming cost V 7 bases and J 4 bases; bases outside gene matches: 9. The CDR3 spans 15 residues. The germline gives CDR1 MDHEN, CDR2 SYDVKM. The CDR3 is CASTPLTGAYNEQFF. CDR3 in DNA: TGTGCCAGCACCCCACTGACAGGGGCATACAATGAGCAGTTCTTC.

The chain joins TRBV14 to TRBJ1-2, with 8 nucleotides matching TRBD1. With V trimmed by 4 bases and J by 4 bases, 8 bases remained unmatched. Germline V gene sequence: CDR1 SGHDN, CDR2 FVKESK. The length of the CDR3 is 15 residues. In DNA form, the CDR3 reads TGTGCCAGCAGCCCAACAGGGGGTTCCTCCTATGGCTACACCTTC. Translated: CASSPTGGSSYGYTF.

The chain is built from TRBV20-1 and TRBJ1-1; D remains unclear. The CDR3 has 11 residues. V was clipped by 5 bases and J by 6 bases, with 10 bases between them. CDR1 and CDR2 (germline): DFQATT, SNEGSKA (reference sequence). The CDR3 sequence is CSAGGLSEAFF. The DNA of the CDR3 is TGCAGTGCTGGTGGGCTCTCTGAAGCTTTCTTT.

This clonotype was seen more than once but under ten times. The chain is built from TRBV6-1 and TRBJ2-2, with TRBD2 identical over 10 bases. This CDR3 is built from 15 residues. In germline, CDR1 is MNHNS, CDR2 SASEGT. V lost 4 bases and J lost 7; bases outside the gene matches: 6. The CDR3 here is CASSALAGVNGELFF. Here the CDR3 DNA reads TGTGCCAGCAGTGCGCTAGCGGGAGTTAACGGGGAGCTGTTTTTT.

This chain links TRBV4-3 with TRBJ2-5, with 11 bases that match TRBD2. J was trimmed by 2 bases and V by 0 bases; bases with no gene match: 11. The CDR3 is 19 amino acids. Germline V CDR1 and CDR2: LGHNA, YSLEER. CDR3 in amino acids: CASSQDSSRTSGFQETQYF. CDR3 DNA: TGCGCCAGCAGCCAAGATTCATCTAGGACTAGCGGGTTTCAAGAGACCCAGTACTTC.

This clonotype was detected only a few times. The rearrangement joins TRBV11-2 to TRBJ1-2; D call uncertain. The V end was cut by 2 bases, the J end by 8 bases, with 9 bases between. The CDR3 totals 12 residues. Germline CDR1 and CDR2: SGHAT and FQNNGV. The CDR3 region is CASSLWSNGYTF. CDR3 DNA: TGTGCCAGCAGCTTATGGAGTAACGGCTACACCTTC.

In regard to this clonotype: One end of the junction does not line up with germline, which may come from a read error. The gene calls are TRBV19 and TRBJ1-1; a possible D gene is TRBD1 (5 bases). CDR3 length: 13 residues. CDR1 and CDR2 (germline): LNHDA, SQIVND (reference sequence). The CDR3 sequence is CASSTTGNIEAFF. CDR3 DNA sequence: TGTGCCAGTAGTACCACAGGTAACATTGAAGCTTTCTTT.

This clonotype showed up just a few times. In DNA form, the CDR3 reads TGTGCCAGCAGCTTAGCCCTCCTGGGGGGCGGTATCTCCTACGAGCAGTACTTC. Protein sequence: CASSLALLGGGISYEQYF. The chain recombines TRBV7-2 with TRBJ2-7; D assignment may be TRBD1 or TRBD2 (6 bases each). Trimming removed 0 bases from V and 0 bases from J, with 18 bases in between. This CDR3 contains 18 residues. Germline CDR1 is SGHTA and CDR2 is FQGNSA.

This clonotype has only a few counts. The rearrangement uses TRBV18 and TRBJ2-3; D unclear. Germline values: CDR1 KGHSH, CDR2 LQKENI. The CDR3 consists of 13 residues. Between the trimmed V and J ends, which lost 8 bases and 0 bases, there was a span of 9 bases. In DNA form, the CDR3 reads TGTGCCAGCACAGCCCTAAGCACAGATACGCAGTATTTT. Protein: CASTALSTDTQYF.

The chain has TRBV7-8 and TRBJ1-1; no firm D call. The length of the CDR3 is 14 residues. V dropped 5 bases and J dropped 1 base, with 11 bases sitting between them. CDR1 is SGHVS, CDR2 FQNEAQ, per germline. The DNA of the CDR3 is TGTGCCAGCAGCCCCGTTCGGTGGAACACTGAAGCTTTCTTT. Residues: CASSPVRWNTEAFF.

This clonotype came up once. This may arise from a read error, as a much more abundant clone is one base away. This chain links TRBV6-1 with TRBJ1-6; maybe TRBD1 (5 bases). This CDR3 region has 11 residues. Germline loops: CDR1 MNHNS, CDR2 SASEGT. This CDR3 is CASQGNSLLHF. The CDR3 coding sequence is TGTGCCAGTCAGGGTAATTCACTCCTCCACTTT.

With regard to this clonotype: A much larger clonotype is one base distant, so this may be a read error. CDR3: CASSYYSVADQPQHF. As DNA, the CDR3 is TGTGCCAGCAGTTACTACTCCGTGGCGGACCAGCCCCAGCATTTT. The chain employs TRBV6-2 or TRBV6-3 and TRBJ1-5; D ambiguous. V shed 1 base and J shed 7 bases, with 14 bases lying between them. This CDR3 contains 15 residues. Germline V gene sequence: CDR1 MNHEY, CDR2 SVGEGT.

For this clonotype: This could be a read error, since a much larger clone is one nucleotide away. The chain employs TRBV6-1 and TRBJ1-2; TRBD1 matches at 8 bases. The length of the CDR3 is 16 residues. Trimming took 1 base from V and 1 from J; bases not matched to a gene: 5. From germline, CDR1 is MNHNS and CDR2 SASEGT. CDR3 bases: TGTGCCAGCAGTGAAGTGGGACAGGACTATAACTATGGCTACACCTTC. Its translation: CASSEVGQDYNYGYTF.

This clonotype was observed at least ten times. The chain is built from TRBV6-2 or TRBV6-3 and TRBJ2-2; no firm D call. Looked up from germline, CDR1 is MNHEY and CDR2 is SVGEGT. The CDR3 totals 14 residues. V lost 2 bases and J 6 bases, leaving 10 bases between the germline ends. The CDR3 is CASSYVLFAGELFF. The CDR3 DNA sequence: TGTGCCAGCAGTTACGTGCTATTTGCCGGGGAGCTGTTTTTT.

Notes on this clonotype: Given a much more abundant clone one base away, this may be a read error. The V and J genes are TRBV20-1 and TRBJ1-1; D not resolved. The CDR3 runs to 15 residues. With 0 bases removed from V and 3 bases from J, the gap between germline ends came to 14 bases. Germline V lookup: CDR1 DFQATT, CDR2 SNEGSKA (reference sequence). CDR3: CSARDPKNSDTEAFF. In DNA, the CDR3 is TGCAGTGCTAGAGATCCCAAGAACTCGGACACTGAAGCTTTCTTT.

This chain links TRBV28 with TRBJ2-5, with a tentative D call TRBD1 (5 bases). V was pared by 6 bases and J by 2 bases, with 16 bases between. The CDR3 is made up of 15 amino acids. The germline CDR1 and CDR2 sequences are MDHEN and SYDVKM. The CDR3 coding sequence is TGTGCCAGCAGGCAGGGAAAATTTGGGCAAGAGACCCAGTACTTC. This encodes CASRQGKFGQETQYF.

This rearrangement joins TRBV24-1 to TRBJ2-3; D is possibly TRBD2 (5 bases). Trimming took off 3 bases at V and 0 bases at J, with 9 bases between the two ends. Germline CDR1 KGHDR, CDR2 SFDVKD. The CDR3 contains 15 residues. The chain's CDR3 is CATSDQLGSTDTQYF. The CDR3, as DNA: TGTGCCACCAGTGATCAACTAGGGAGCACAGATACGCAGTATTTT.

The J gene is TRBJ1-1, the V gene TRBV4-2, with D unresolved. This CDR3 has 13 amino acids. V lost 2 bases to trimming and J lost 4 bases, with 8 bases between them. In germline, CDR1 is LGHNA, CDR2 YNFKEQ. CDR3 in amino acids: CASSQSVGTEAFF. DNA for the CDR3: TGTGCCAGCAGCCAATCCGTAGGCACTGAAGCTTTCTTT.

The chain links TRBV6-2 or TRBV6-3 to TRBJ2-1, with D perhaps TRBD2 (6 bases). Germline CDR1 MNHEY, CDR2 SVGEGT. The germline V and J ends were trimmed by 7 bases and 10 bases, with 17 bases remaining between them. The CDR3 is 13 residues long. CDR3 DNA: TGTGCCAGCACTTTGGTTTTCGCGGGAGAGCAGTTCTTC. It is translated as CASTLVFAGEQFF.

The rearrangement links TRBV4-3 to TRBJ1-6, with TRBD1 matching over 9 bases. Germline V gives CDR1 LGHNA, CDR2 YSLEER. CDR3 length equals 15 residues. V was pared by 1 base and J by 9 bases, with 4 bases of the junction left unmatched. CDR3 loop: CASSQGPGQGSPLHF. In DNA, the CDR3 is TGCGCCAGCAGCCAAGGACCGGGACAGGGTTCACCCCTCCACTTT.

This clonotype was counted ten times or more. The junction does not match germline at one end; this may be a read error. V and J are TRBV15 and TRBJ2-3; D is unresolved. This CDR3 spans 13 amino acids. Germline V gene lookup returns CDR1 LNHNV and CDR2 YYDKDF (reference sequence). CDR3 amino acids: CATSRDSEDPQYF. CDR3 sequence (DNA): TGTGCCACCAGCAGAGATTCGGAAGATCCGCAGTATTTT.

Ten or more counts support this clonotype. The chain joins TRBV28 to TRBJ2-1; no clear D. Germline V gene lookup returns CDR1 MDHEN and CDR2 SYDVKM. The CDR3 runs to 14 residues. Trimming removed 3 bases at V and 3 bases at J, with 9 bases between. This CDR3 is CASSLSLLYNEQFF. DNA of the CDR3: TGTGCCAGCAGTTTGTCTCTCCTCTACAATGAGCAGTTCTTC.

Points on this clonotype: One end of the junction fails to match germline, which may point to a read error. The chain has TRBV2 and TRBJ1-2, with 7 bases that match TRBD1. Looked up from germline, CDR1 is SNHLY and CDR2 is FYNNEI. The CDR3 sequence is 13 residues long. The CDR3 DNA sequence: TGTGTCAGCAGTGAAGAGGGGGCGGCTGGCTACACCTTC. Translation gives CVSSEEGAAGYTF.

This clonotype was seen a handful of times. J is TRBJ2-7 and V is TRBV28; D might be TRBD1 (6 bases). The CDR3 is 15 residues long. Germline values: CDR1 MDHEN, CDR2 SYDVKM. Trimming took 7 bases from V and 0 from J, leaving 16 bases between them. CDR3 in amino acids: CASTPPGASSYEQYF. The CDR3 DNA reads as TGTGCCAGCACCCCCCCAGGGGCTTCCTCCTACGAGCAGTACTTC.

About this clonotype itself: A much bigger clone sits one base away, suggesting this may be a read error. The CDR3 DNA reads TGTGCCAGCAGTCCTTACGTGGGAGTGGCGGATACGGAGTATTTT. It translates to CASSPYVGVADTEYF. V gene TRBV2 combines with J gene TRBJ2-3; TRBD2 is a possible D gene (5 bases). There are 15 residues in the CDR3. Germline-derived CDR1 and CDR2 are SNHLY and FYNNEI. The whole variable domain, remainder taken from reference TRBV2 and TRBJ2-3, is EPEVTQTPSHQVTQMGQEVILRCVPISNHLYFYWYRQILGQKVEFLVSFYNNEISEKSEIFDDQFSVERPDGSNFTLKIRSTKLEDSAMYFCASSPYVGVADTEYFGPGTRLTVL.

This clonotype was picked up many times. This chain joins TRBV27 and TRBJ2-1, with D possibly matching TRBD1 (6 bases). Per the germline V gene, CDR1 is MNHEY and CDR2 is SMNVEV (reference sequence). The CDR3 runs 14 residues. V lost 7 bases to trimming and J lost 5 bases, with 15 bases between them. CDR3 sequence (DNA): TGTGCCAGCAATTATCAGGACAGCCACAATGAGCAGTTCTTC. This codes for CASNYQDSHNEQFF.

As to this clonotype: No conserved phenylalanine or tryptophan ends this CDR3, so it is likely a read error. No DNA is shown, since the ends of the CDR3 on it are uncertain; the CDR3 is the one TCRdb lists. The rearrangement uses TRBV27 and TRBJ2-1; the table's D call of TRBD2 was not tested on the DNA. CDR1 is MNHEY and CDR2 is SMNVEV in the germline V gene (reference sequence). The CDR3 comprises 14 residues, both ends counted. CDR3 sequence: CASSPERRTYEQCL.

This clonotype was seen only a few times. The CDR3 DNA follows: TGTGCCAGCAGTGGAAACAGGGGAGGCGGCTACACCTTC. Translation: CASSGNRGGGYTF. The chain employs TRBV6-2 or TRBV6-3 and TRBJ1-2; TRBD1 agrees at 7 bases. The CDR3 runs 13 residues. CDR1 and CDR2 (germline): MNHEY, SVGEGT. The trim removed 5 bases at V and 8 bases at J, leaving 8 bases unmatched.

This clonotype has at least ten counts. This chain uses TRBV28 with TRBJ1-2; tentative D call: TRBD1 (6 bases). CDR1 is MDHEN, CDR2 SYDVKM, per germline. The V end was cut by 2 bases, the J end by 6 bases, with 13 bases between. CDR3 length: 14 residues. The DNA of the CDR3 is TGTGCCAGCAGTTTAGGGCAGGGGATACATGGCTACACCTTC. This gives the protein CASSLGQGIHGYTF.